These 32 T cell receptor beta chains originate from one sample sequenced in a study of T-cell reconstitution after alpha-beta-depleted transplantation in children. Preparation of the TCRbeta library used unique molecular identifiers. TCRdb re-called the PCR reads through MiXCR, storing one row per CDR3 protein. The table shows under 400,000 distinct CDR3 sequences, with over 20% occurring only once. The sample in question was PBMCs, mostly from graft donor cells, obtained 180 days after TCRalphabeta/CD19-depleted stem cell transplant. The receptor source for this set is a male patient younger than 18 who had a stem cell transplant for acute lymphoblastic leukemia, so the T cells may come from the graft donor.

This chain uses TRBV2 with TRBJ2-1; 9 positions match TRBD2. The length of the CDR3 is 16 residues. V lost 5 bases and J lost 8; bases outside the gene matches: 13. Germline V gene sequence: CDR1 SNHLY, CDR2 FYNNEI. CDR3 in amino acids: CASSPYTGLAYYEQFF. DNA of the CDR3: TGTGCCAGCAGTCCCTATACGGGACTAGCATACTATGAGCAGTTCTTC.

The chain couples TRBV5-1 to TRBJ2-5; 10 bases align to TRBD2. Germline CDR1 reads SGHRS; CDR2 reads YFSETQ. V was pared by 0 bases and J by 5 bases, with 4 bases of the junction left unmatched. The CDR3 contains 15 residues. CDR3 nucleotide sequence: TGCGCCAGCAGCTTGGTTAGCGGGAGGAGCGAGACCCAGTACTTC. Its translation: CASSLVSGRSETQYF.

This chain joins TRBV5-4 and TRBJ2-3; 7 bases fit TRBD2. The J segment lost 1 base and the V segment lost 1 base, leaving 9 bases of the junction unmatched. The CDR3 extends over 17 amino acids. CDR1 SGHNT and CDR2 YYREEE come from the germline V gene (reference sequence). CDR3 bases: TGTGCCAGCAGCTTGTTTGGGCGGGAGCATGGCACAGATACGCAGTATTTT. Amino acids: CASSLFGREHGTDTQYF.

The chain couples TRBV11-2 to TRBJ2-1, with TRBD1 matching 10 bases. The CDR3 runs to 19 residues. The V gene's germline CDR1 is SGHAT and CDR2 FQNNGV. The V segment lost 1 base and the J segment 4 bases; nucleotides outside the gene matches: 13. CDR3 region: CASSLGAPGGTGAYNEQFF. DNA for the CDR3: TGTGCCAGCAGCTTAGGGGCACCAGGCGGGACAGGGGCTTACAATGAGCAGTTCTTC.

The chain couples TRBV6-4 to TRBJ2-1; D may be TRBD2 (6 bases). V lost 6 bases, J lost 0 bases, and 12 bases lay in between. This CDR3 has 15 amino acids. CDR1 MRHNA and CDR2 SNTAGT come from the germline V gene. The CDR3 loop is CASRRDFSSYNEQFF. The CDR3 coding sequence is TGTGCCAGCAGAAGGGACTTCAGCTCCTACAATGAGCAGTTCTTC.

The chain links TRBV6-5 to TRBJ2-1, with 11 positions matching TRBD2. This CDR3 region has 15 residues. J lost 5 bases, V lost 2 bases, and 2 bases had no gene match. Germline values: CDR1 MNHEY, CDR2 SVGAGI. This CDR3 reads CASSYPTSGDNEQFF. The CDR3 DNA reads as TGTGCCAGCAGTTACCCGACTAGCGGGGACAATGAGCAGTTCTTC.

This clonotype was found a few times. The genes are TRBV5-1 and TRBJ2-3; no reliable D call. V was cut by 2 bases and J by 1 base, with 8 bases left in between. Germline CDR1 reads SGHRS; CDR2 reads YFSETQ. CDR3 size: 14 residues. CDR3 amino acids: CASSLQEGTDTQYF. The CDR3 DNA is TGCGCCAGCAGCTTACAAGAGGGCACAGATACGCAGTATTTT.

This clonotype was detected ten times or more. The gene calls are TRBV5-1 and TRBJ2-5; 11 bases map to TRBD1. V shed 5 bases and J 1 base; nucleotides not matched to a gene: 4. This CDR3 spans 15 amino acids. Germline CDR1 SGHRS, CDR2 YFSETQ. This chain's CDR3 is CASSPGTGGQETQYF. In DNA form, the CDR3 reads TGCGCCAGCAGTCCCGGGACAGGGGGCCAAGAGACCCAGTACTTC.

Details on this clonotype: One end of the junction varies from germline; a read error may be responsible. The V call is TRBV18, the J call TRBJ2-7; 10 bases match TRBD1. This CDR3 is 13 amino acids long. Germline V gives CDR1 KGHSH, CDR2 LQKENI. The CDR3 protein is CASPPGTGVEQYF. The DNA of the CDR3 is TGTGCCAGCCCACCCGGGACAGGGGTCGAGCAGTACTTC.

This clonotype occurred a few times. The DNA of the CDR3 is TGCGCCAGCAGTCAAGACCTCAGGGAGCCCCAGCATTTT. This encodes CASSQDLREPQHF. This chain uses TRBV10-1 with TRBJ1-5; the D gene is possibly TRBD1 (5 bases). Germline V lookup: CDR1 WNHNN, CDR2 SYGVQD (reference sequence). The germline V and J ends were trimmed by 5 bases and 8 bases, with 13 bases remaining between them. CDR3 length: 13 amino acids.

CDR3 sequence (DNA): TGTGCCAGCAGCTATAGGGCCCCTTGGGGCACAGATACGCAGTATTTT. Amino acid sequence: CASSYRAPWGTDTQYF. The genes are TRBV5-6 and TRBJ2-3, with D uncertain. CDR3 length: 16 residues. The germline V and J ends were trimmed by 3 bases and 1 base, with 15 bases remaining between them. Germline V gene data show CDR1 as SGHDT and CDR2 as YYEEEE.

This clonotype has a handful of counts. The rearrangement uses TRBV10-3 and TRBJ2-2; 11 bases map to TRBD2. V dropped 5 bases and J dropped 2; count of bases not matched to a gene: 7. Germline V gene sequence: CDR1 ENHRY, CDR2 SYGVKD. The CDR3 is made up of 17 amino acids. In nucleotides, the CDR3 is TGTGCCATCAGTAGCCCCCTAGCGGGAGGCAACACCGGGGAGCTGTTTTTT. Protein product: CAISSPLAGGNTGELFF.

The genes are TRBV7-2 and TRBJ2-1, with 7 bases fitting TRBD2. The CDR3 extends over 15 amino acids. CDR1 SGHTA and CDR2 FQGNSA come from the germline V gene. J was trimmed by 6 bases and V by 3 bases; bases with no gene match: 8. The CDR3: CASSFGRGALNEQFF. The CDR3 DNA reads as TGTGCCAGCAGCTTTGGGAGGGGAGCGCTCAATGAGCAGTTCTTC.

The V and J genes are TRBV5-1 and TRBJ2-3; possible D gene TRBD1, 6 bases. CDR1 and CDR2 (germline): SGHRS, YFSETQ. Trimming removed 3 bases at V and 2 bases at J, with 10 bases between. The CDR3 spans 14 residues. The CDR3 is CASSWGRNTDTQYF. Written as DNA, the CDR3 is TGCGCCAGCAGCTGGGGGCGGAACACAGATACGCAGTATTTT.

This clonotype was seen many times. The chain is built from TRBV5-1 and TRBJ2-1; tentative D call: TRBD2 (5 bases). The CDR3 loop spans 14 amino acids. The V end was cut by 1 base, the J end by 4 bases, with 9 bases between. Germline-derived CDR1 and CDR2 are SGHRS and YFSETQ. The CDR3 is CASSLTGTYNEQFF. The CDR3 region has the DNA TGCGCCAGCAGCTTGACGGGAACATACAATGAGCAGTTCTTC.

This clonotype was picked up a small number of times. The chain carries TRBV9 and TRBJ2-3; no clear D gene. V was cut by 0 bases and J by 1 base, with 9 bases left in between. From germline, CDR1 is SGDLS and CDR2 YYNGEE. The CDR3 loop spans 15 amino acids. In nucleotides, the CDR3 is TGTGCCAGCAGCGTAGACCAGATACGCACAGATACGCAGTATTTT. Its protein product is CASSVDQIRTDTQYF.

The table lists this clonotype with a few counts. V usage is TRBV29-1 and J usage is TRBJ2-1; D could derive from TRBD1 or TRBD2 (5 bases each). V lost 7 bases and J lost 0, with 13 bases in between. Germline V gene sequence: CDR1 SQVTM, CDR2 ANQGSEA. This CDR3 is built from 14 residues. The CDR3 bases are TGCAGCGGGTTCGAGGGGAGCTCCTACAATGAGCAGTTCTTC. This sequence encodes CSGFEGSSYNEQFF.

The genes are TRBV5-1 and TRBJ2-3; D may correspond to TRBD1 or TRBD2 (5 bases each). The CDR3 contains 13 residues. Germline CDR1 and CDR2: SGHRS and YFSETQ. With 4 bases removed from V and 6 bases from J, the gap between germline ends came to 12 bases. The CDR3 sequence is CASSGWDGDTQYF. The CDR3 region has the DNA TGCGCCAGCAGCGGATGGGACGGGGATACGCAGTATTTT. The complete variable domain, with remaining parts taken from reference TRBV5-1 and TRBJ2-3, reads KAGVTQTPRYLIKTRGQQVTLSCSPISGHRSVSWYQQTPGQGLQFLFEYFSETQRNKGNFPGRFSGRQFSNSRSEMNVSTLELGDSALYLCASSGWDGDTQYFGPGTRLTVL.

The rearrangement links TRBV11-1 to TRBJ2-5; a weak D match, TRBD2 (5 bases). CDR1 is SGHAT and CDR2 is FQDESV in the germline V gene (reference sequence). V lost 5 bases and J 6 bases, leaving 10 bases between the germline ends. The CDR3 totals 12 residues. Written as DNA, the CDR3 is TGTGCCAGCAGCGGGAGTCGGAAGACCCAGTACTTC. The encoded protein is CASSGSRKTQYF.

The chain employs TRBV25-1 and TRBJ2-1; tentative D call: TRBD2 (6 bases). Germline lookup yields CDR1 MGHDK and CDR2 SYGVNS. Trimming stripped 3 bases from V and 5 bases from J, with 20 bases between. The CDR3 has 17 amino acids. The CDR3 loop reads CASSEGRRPQLHNEQFF. The CDR3, as DNA: TGTGCCAGCAGTGAGGGGAGGAGGCCGCAGCTTCACAATGAGCAGTTCTTC.

The CDR3 DNA is TGTGCCAGCGTAGCTTGGGGGGAGCTGTTTTTT. Its protein is CASVAWGELFF. The rearrangement uses TRBV27 and TRBJ2-2; D gene ambiguous. Trimming removed 8 bases at V and 8 bases at J, with 9 bases between. Germline V gives CDR1 MNHEY, CDR2 SMNVEV (reference sequence). This CDR3 spans 11 amino acids.

The chain recombines TRBV11-1 with TRBJ2-5; tentatively, D is TRBD1 or TRBD2 (6 bases each). Germline V gene lookup returns CDR1 SGHAT and CDR2 FQDESV (reference sequence). Trimming took off 4 bases at V and 1 base at J, with 13 bases between the two ends. The CDR3 is 15 residues long. The CDR3 loop is CASSWAGGGQETQYF. The CDR3 DNA sequence: TGTGCCAGCAGCTGGGCCGGAGGGGGCCAAGAGACCCAGTACTTC. Full variable domain (rest looked up from reference TRBV11-1 and TRBJ2-5): EAEVAQSPRYKITEKSQAVAFWCDPISGHATLYWYRQILGQGPELLVQFQDESVVDDSQLPKDRFSAERLKGVDSTLKIQPAELGDSAMYLCASSWAGGGQETQYFGPGTRLLVL.

This clonotype was picked up many times. This rearrangement joins TRBV7-7 to TRBJ2-1; 12 nucleotides match TRBD2. CDR3 length: 16 residues. The ends lost 5 bases at V and 4 bases at J; junction bases unmatched: 6. Germline CDR1 reads SSHAT; CDR2 reads FNYEAQ (reference sequence). In DNA form, the CDR3 reads TGTGCCAGCAGCCCGTTGGGACTAGCGGGTTACAATGAGCAGTTCTTC. Protein sequence: CASSPLGLAGYNEQFF.

This clonotype was seen a handful of times. The rearrangement links TRBV20-1 to TRBJ1-1; TRBD1 matches 11 bases. CDR3 length: 15 amino acids. With 6 bases clipped from V and 5 bases from J, the junction kept 11 bases outside the gene matches. Germline V gene data show CDR1 as DFQATT and CDR2 as SNEGSKA (reference sequence). CDR3 sequence reads: CSAPDPGQGGTEAFF. The CDR3 nucleotides read TGCAGTGCGCCTGACCCGGGACAGGGGGGAACTGAAGCTTTCTTT.

This clonotype appeared a few times. The rearrangement joins TRBV5-6 to TRBJ2-1, with 8 bases aligning to TRBD2. Germline CDR1 reads SGHDT; CDR2 reads YYEEEE. The J segment lost 8 bases and the V segment lost 0 bases, leaving 16 bases of the junction unmatched. There are 18 residues in the CDR3. In DNA form, the CDR3 reads TGTGCCAGCAGCTTGGCTCCAGGGCAGGTCGGGAGGGCCTATGAGCAGTTCTTC. Its protein is CASSLAPGQVGRAYEQFF.

Details on this clonotype: A much bigger clone sits one base away, suggesting this may be a read error. The genes are TRBV5-5 and TRBJ2-5; D ambiguous. Trimming shortened V by 3 bases and J by 4 bases, and 16 bases separated the two germline ends. CDR1 and CDR2 from the germline V gene are SGHKS and YYEKEE (reference sequence). This CDR3 spans 15 amino acids. CDR3 DNA: TGTGCCAGCAGCTCGGGTGGTAGCCGTTCAGAGACCCAGTACTTC. Encoded protein: CASSSGGSRSETQYF.

The J gene is TRBJ2-5, the V gene TRBV29-1, with 12 bases identical to TRBD1. The CDR3 runs 16 residues. The V gene end was trimmed by 3 bases and the J gene end by 2 bases; junction bases not matched to a gene: 7. The germline V gene encodes CDR1 SQVTM and CDR2 ANQGSEA. This CDR3 reads CSVEGTGGGEQETQYF. CDR3 coding DNA: TGCAGCGTTGAGGGGACAGGGGGCGGGGAACAAGAGACCCAGTACTTC.

This chain links TRBV5-1 with TRBJ2-1, with 13 positions matching TRBD2. The length of the CDR3 is 17 residues. CDR1 and CDR2 from the germline V gene are SGHRS and YFSETQ. V lost 5 bases and J lost 3; bases outside the gene matches: 8. In DNA, the CDR3 is TGCGCCAGCAGACGGGGGACTAGCGGGACTCTCTACAATGAGCAGTTCTTC. Its translation is CASRRGTSGTLYNEQFF.

The chain recombines TRBV5-1 with TRBJ1-2; TRBD1 might be the D (6 bases). V was pared by 4 bases and J by 7 bases, with 17 bases between. This CDR3 is built from 14 residues. CDR1 is SGHRS, CDR2 YFSETQ, per germline. DNA of the CDR3: TGCGCCAGCAGCCCCCTAGGGCAGGGGTCTGGCTACACCTTC. This translates into CASSPLGQGSGYTF. Variable domain in full (rest from reference TRBV5-1 and TRBJ1-2): KAGVTQTPRYLIKTRGQQVTLSCSPISGHRSVSWYQQTPGQGLQFLFEYFSETQRNKGNFPGRFSGRQFSNSRSEMNVSTLELGDSALYLCASSPLGQGSGYTFGSGTRLTVV.

This clonotype was counted only a few times. The rearrangement joins TRBV25-1 to TRBJ2-7; the D gene is possibly TRBD2 (6 bases). The V and J ends lost 4 bases and 0 bases respectively, with 13 bases between them. Germline assignment: CDR1 MGHDK and CDR2 SYGVNS. CDR3 length: 15 amino acids. CDR3 amino acids: CASSGPSASSYEQYF. The CDR3 DNA follows: TGTGCCAGCAGTGGACCTAGCGCGAGCTCCTACGAGCAGTACTTC.

The J gene is TRBJ2-1, the V gene TRBV5-1; D perhaps matches TRBD2 (6 bases). Trimming took 2 bases from V and 2 from J, leaving 20 bases between them. There are 18 residues in the CDR3. The germline V gene has CDR1 SGHRS and CDR2 YFSETQ. In nucleotides, the CDR3 is TGCGCCAGCAGCTTTGGCCGCTTATTAGGGACTGCCTACAATGAGCAGTTCTTC. Encoded protein: CASSFGRLLGTAYNEQFF.

In DNA form, the CDR3 reads TGTGCCAGCAGTGAGACAGGGCTGGGTTCTGGAAACACCATATATTTT. This gives the protein CASSETGLGSGNTIYF. The gene calls are TRBV12-3 or TRBV12-4 and TRBJ1-3; TRBD1 matches 7 bases. The V and J ends lost 5 bases and 1 base, in that order; junction bases with no gene match: 8. This CDR3 region has 16 residues.